The TCR beta chain described here comes from a study of blood T cell repertoires in COVID-19. Libraries were prepared by immunoSEQ multiplex PCR; TCRdb keeps only in-frame clonotypes and omits some of them. This sample has 200,000 to 300,000 clones, with 80% to 95% found just once. CDR3 length: 13 amino acids. With 2 bases removed from V and 10 bases from J, the gap between germline ends came to 9 bases. The germline V gene has CDR1 SEHNR and CDR2 FQNEAQ (reference sequence). The material sequenced was peripheral blood. The chain combines TRBV7-9 with TRBJ1-6; a weak D match, TRBD1 (6 bases). The origin of this receptor is a man aged 25 to 45 with COVID-19, enrolled during active disease. The CDR3 reads CASSLQGYSPLHF. The CDR3 DNA follows: TGTGCCAGCAGCTTACAGGGGTACTCACCCCTCCACTTT.